This TCR beta chain was identified during a study of blood T cells in healthy people across ages. Extractions gave at least 5.5 micrograms of total RNA per sample. Trimming removed 1 base at V and 0 bases at J, with 8 bases between. Germline CDR1 KGHDR, CDR2 SFDVKD. This CDR3 is 15 amino acids long. This clonotype turned up a few times. Combining a sample-barcoded 5' primer with a J-beta primer mix, a second PCR ran for about 7 to 11 cycles. Via MiXCR, TCRdb re-called the 5' RACE reads, giving one row per CDR3 protein. The repertoire holds over 600,000 distinct CDR3 sequences, roughly three fifths seen once, with around 25% in the top ten.

Specimen: blood. V is TRBV24-1 and J is TRBJ2-5, with D perhaps matching TRBD1 (6 bases). The TCR comes from a man between 40 and 49 years old in good health. CDR3 DNA: TGTGCCACCAGTGATTTTGGACAGTACCAAGAGACCCAGTACTTC. This gives the protein CATSDFGQYQETQYF.